This T cell receptor (beta chain) was profiled in a study of shared clonotypes between healthy human individuals. General study points: What rarefaction showed was incomplete sorted-subset sequencing despite large depth.

Profiled with immunoSEQ multiplex PCR; TCRdb holds only in-frame clones, not every one. The table has a few million clones, 80% to 95% seen once. To note about this clone: The antigen is not known.

Looked up from germline, CDR1 is GTSNPN and CDR2 is SVGIG (reference sequence). The CDR3 runs 11 residues. Trimming at V came to 5 bases and at J to 6 bases, leaving 1 base not matched to a gene. J is TRBJ2-7 and V is TRBV30; TRBD1 aligns across 10 bases. Sequencing was performed on naive CD4+ T cells from PBMCs. The subset: CD45RA+ positively selected. The receptor's source is a man aged 18-30 years in good health. Some clones in this sample may be carry-over from other donors' samples. CDR3 bases: TGTGCCTGGGGGGACAGGGGCGAGCAGTACTTC. It specifies CAWGDRGEQYF.